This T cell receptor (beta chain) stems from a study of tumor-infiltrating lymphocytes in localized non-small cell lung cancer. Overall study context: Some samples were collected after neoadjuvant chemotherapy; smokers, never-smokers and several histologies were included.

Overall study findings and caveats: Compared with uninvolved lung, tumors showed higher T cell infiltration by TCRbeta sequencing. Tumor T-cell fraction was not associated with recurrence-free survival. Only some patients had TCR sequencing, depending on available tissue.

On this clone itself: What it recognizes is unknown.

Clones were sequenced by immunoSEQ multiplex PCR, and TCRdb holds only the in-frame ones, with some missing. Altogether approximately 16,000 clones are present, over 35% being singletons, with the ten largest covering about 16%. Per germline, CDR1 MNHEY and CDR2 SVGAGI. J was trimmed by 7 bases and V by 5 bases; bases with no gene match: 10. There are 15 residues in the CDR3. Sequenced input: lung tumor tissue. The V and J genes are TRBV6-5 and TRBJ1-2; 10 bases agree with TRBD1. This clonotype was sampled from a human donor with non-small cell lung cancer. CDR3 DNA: TGTGCCAGCAGTCCCTGGACAGGGGGATTAAGTGGCTACACCTTC. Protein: CASSPWTGGLSGYTF.